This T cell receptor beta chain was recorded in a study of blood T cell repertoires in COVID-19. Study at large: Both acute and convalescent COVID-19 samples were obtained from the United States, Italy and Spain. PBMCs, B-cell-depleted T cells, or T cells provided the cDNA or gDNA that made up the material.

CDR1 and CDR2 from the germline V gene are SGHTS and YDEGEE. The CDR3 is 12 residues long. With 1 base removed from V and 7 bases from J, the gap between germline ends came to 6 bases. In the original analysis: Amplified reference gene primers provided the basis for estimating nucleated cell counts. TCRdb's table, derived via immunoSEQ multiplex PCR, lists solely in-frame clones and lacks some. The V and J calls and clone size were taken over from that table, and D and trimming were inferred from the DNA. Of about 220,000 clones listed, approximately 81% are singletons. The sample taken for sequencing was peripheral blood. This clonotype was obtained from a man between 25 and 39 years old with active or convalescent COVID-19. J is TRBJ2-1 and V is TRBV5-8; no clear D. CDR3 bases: TGTGCCAGCAGCTTGACAGCTAATGAGCAGTTCTTC. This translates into CASSLTANEQFF.